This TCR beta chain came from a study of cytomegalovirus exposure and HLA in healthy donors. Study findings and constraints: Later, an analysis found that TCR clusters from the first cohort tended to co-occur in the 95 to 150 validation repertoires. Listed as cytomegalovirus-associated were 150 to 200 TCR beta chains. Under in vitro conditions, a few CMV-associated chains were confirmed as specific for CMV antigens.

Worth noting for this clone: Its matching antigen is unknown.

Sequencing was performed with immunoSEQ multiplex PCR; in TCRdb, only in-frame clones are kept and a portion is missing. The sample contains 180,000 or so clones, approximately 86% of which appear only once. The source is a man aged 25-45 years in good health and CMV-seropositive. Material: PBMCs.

The CDR3 DNA follows: TGTGCCAGCAGCGGTGCGGGACAGGGGTTCGAAAAACTGTTTTTT. It yields the protein CASSGAGQGFEKLFF. V and J are TRBV9 and TRBJ1-4, with 10 bases lining up with TRBD1. The CDR3 consists of 15 residues. With V trimmed by 3 bases and J by 8 bases, 7 bases remained unmatched. Germline CDR1 reads SGDLS; CDR2 reads YYNGEE.